This is a list of T cell receptor beta chains from one sample in a study of blood T cell repertoires in COVID-19. Sequencing was performed with immunoSEQ multiplex PCR; in TCRdb, only in-frame clones are kept and a portion is missing. The repertoire holds 400,000 to 450,000 clones, with approximately 91% as singletons. What was sequenced was peripheral blood. These TCRs come from a woman aged 40 to 50 with COVID-19, enrolled during active disease. Each CDR3 is given with its conserved first and last residue. A D gene is named only where the DNA matches it firmly. Only part of the rows carry a size: once, few, many, or a class if the clone is expanded.

j_call d_call clone_size v_call cdr3_aa cdr3_nt
TRBJ2-7 TRBD2 - TRBV6-5 CASSLGLAAYEQYF TGTGCCAGCAGTTTAGGACTAGCGGCCTACGAGCAGTACTTC
TRBJ1-1 TRBD1 - TRBV2 CAGQGGWDRGDTEAFF TGTGCCGGACAAGGAGGATGGGACAGGGGCGACACTGAAGCTTTCTTT
TRBJ2-5 - - TRBV7-2 CASSLVRVVTVQETQYF TGTGCCAGCAGCTTAGTCCGAGTAGTTACCGTCCAAGAGACCCAGTACTTC
TRBJ2-7 - - TRBV7-2 CASSFTRGQSSEQYF TGTGCCAGCAGCTTTACTAGAGGGCAGTCTTCCGAGCAGTACTTC
TRBJ1-1 TRBD1 - TRBV7-2 CASSPGGEAEAFF TGTGCCAGCAGCCCAGGGGGCGAAGCTGAAGCTTTCTTT
TRBJ1-2 TRBD1 few TRBV28 CASSQPGQREGNYGYTF TGTGCCAGCAGTCAACCGGGACAGAGGGAAGGTAACTATGGCTACACCTTC
TRBJ2-7 - few TRBV7-2 CASSSSAYEQYF TGTGCCAGCAGCTCCTCCGCCTACGAGCAGTACTTC
TRBJ1-4 - - TRBV7-9 CASSLPSGKNEKLFF TGTGCCAGCAGCTTACCGTCGGGTAAGAATGAAAAACTGTTTTTT
TRBJ2-2 - - TRBV12-3/TRBV12-4 CASRPRRAGELFF TGTGCCAGCAGGCCTAGGAGGGCCGGGGAGCTGTTTTTT
TRBJ1-3 - - TRBV2 CASSETRVPSRDTIYF TGTGCCAGCAGTGAAACGCGGGTCCCCTCGCGAGACACCATATATTTT
TRBJ2-2 - - TRBV4-1 CASSNRDRPTGELFF TGCGCCAGCAGCAACCGGGATAGGCCTACCGGGGAGCTGTTTTTT
TRBJ2-2 TRBD2 - TRBV7-2 CASSPPGLAGGGSGELFF TGTGCCAGCAGCCCCCCGGGACTAGCGGGGGGCGGCAGCGGGGAGCTGTTTTTT
TRBJ1-3 TRBD1 - TRBV15 CATSREDRAGNTIYF TGTGCCACCAGCAGAGAAGACAGGGCTGGAAACACCATATATTTT
TRBJ1-5 - - TRBV25-1 CASSTGYRTEPQHF TGTGCCAGCAGTACAGGTTATCGAACGGAGCCCCAGCATTTT
TRBJ2-7 - once TRBV6-5 CASSYSGEGYEQYF TGTGCCAGCAGTTACTCGGGAGAGGGCTACGAGCAGTACTTC
TRBJ2-7 TRBD1 once TRBV6-5 CASSSPTGAFYEQYF TGTGCCAGCAGTAGCCCGACAGGGGCATTCTACGAGCAGTACTTC
TRBJ1-2 TRBD1 - TRBV5-1 CASSPSTQGAGGYTF TGCGCCAGCAGCCCTTCAACGCAGGGGGCTGGAGGCTACACCTTC
TRBJ1-2 - - TRBV6-5 CASSSYAVGYTF TGTGCCAGCAGTTCCTACGCCGTGGGCTACACCTTC
TRBJ2-7 - - TRBV5-1 CASSLGATGYEQYF TGCGCCAGCAGCTTGGGGGCGACAGGCTACGAGCAGTACTTC
TRBJ1-2 - - TRBV12-1 CASSFGRDTGYTF TGTGCCAGCAGTTTTGGACGGGACACCGGCTACACCTTC
TRBJ2-1 TRBD1 - TRBV18 CASSRDSHNEQFF TGTGCCAGCTCACGGGACAGTCACAATGAGCAGTTCTTC
TRBJ1-3 - - TRBV5-6 CASSLGSSGNTIYF TGTGCCAGCAGCCTAGGGAGCTCTGGAAACACCATATATTTT
TRBJ1-5 - - TRBV6-1 CASSEFYDAASNQPQHF TGTGCCAGCAGTGAATTTTACGACGCGGCTAGCAATCAGCCCCAGCATTTT
TRBJ1-6 - - TRBV7-2 CASSLQGDSPLHF TGTGCCAGCAGCTTACAAGGGGATTCACCCCTCCACTTT
TRBJ1-1 TRBD1 once TRBV9 CASSVGGQGPTEAFF TGTGCCAGCAGCGTCGGAGGACAGGGGCCCACTGAAGCTTTCTTT
TRBJ2-5 TRBD2 - TRBV27 CASSFLAGETQYF TGTGCCAGCAGTTTCCTAGCGGGAGAGACCCAGTACTTC
TRBJ2-7 - - TRBV19 CASSNARDTYEQYF TGTGCCAGTAGTAACGCCCGGGACACCTACGAGCAGTACTTC
TRBJ1-3 - - TRBV5-1 CASSSLARDSGNTIYF TGCGCCAGCAGCTCACTGGCGAGGGACTCTGGAAACACCATATATTTT
TRBJ2-7 TRBD1 - TRBV7-9 CASSLAGTDAYEQYF TGTGCCAGCAGCTTAGCGGGGACAGACGCCTACGAGCAGTACTTC
TRBJ1-5 - - TRBV7-9 CASSHVDSKQPQHF TGTGCCAGCAGCCACGTGGACAGTAAGCAGCCCCAGCATTTT
TRBJ1-1 - - TRBV6-5 CASSPPDRQNTEAFF TGTGCCAGCAGCCCCCCTGACAGACAGAACACTGAAGCTTTCTTT
TRBJ1-4 - - TRBV7-8 CASSSGHPATNEKLFF TGTGCCAGCAGCTCGGGACATCCAGCAACTAATGAAAAACTGTTTTTT
TRBJ1-3 - - TRBV27 CASSPGFSPGFSGNTIYF TGTGCCAGCAGTCCCGGTTTCTCTCCAGGCTTCTCTGGAAACACCATATATTTT
TRBJ1-1 - - TRBV4-1 CASSPQLWGDAFF TGCGCCAGCAGCCCTCAGTTATGGGGGGACGCTTTCTTT
TRBJ2-1 - - TRBV9 CASSVDISSYNEQFF TGTGCCAGCAGCGTAGACATCAGCTCCTACAATGAGCAGTTCTTC
TRBJ1-5 - many TRBV27 CASSLYGISNQPQHF TGTGCCAGCAGTTTATACGGGATTAGCAATCAGCCCCAGCATTTT
TRBJ1-4 TRBD1 - TRBV5-1 CASSPGQGWSATNEKLFF TGCGCCAGCAGCCCGGGACAGGGTTGGTCGGCAACTAATGAAAAACTGTTTTTT
TRBJ1-4 TRBD1 - TRBV7-2 CASSFDRGNNEKLFF TGTGCCAGCAGCTTTGACAGGGGAAACAATGAAAAACTGTTTTTT
TRBJ2-2 - - TRBV27 CASSLLPTGELFF TGTGCCAGCAGTTTACTACCGACCGGGGAGCTGTTTTTT
TRBJ2-2 TRBD1 - TRBV2 CASIPGQGASGELFF TGTGCCAGTATACCGGGACAGGGGGCTTCCGGGGAGCTGTTTTTT
TRBJ2-1 TRBD2 - TRBV27 CASSSLAGGPADEQFF TGTGCCAGCAGTTCTCTAGCGGGAGGGCCTGCGGATGAGCAGTTCTTC
TRBJ1-3 - - TRBV5-5 CASSFAGQGNPGNTIYF TGTGCCAGCAGCTTTGCGGGGCAGGGCAACCCTGGAAACACCATATATTTT
TRBJ1-2 TRBD1 - TRBV12-3/TRBV12-4 CASSYTGGSGYTF TGTGCCAGCAGTTATACAGGGGGAAGTGGCTACACCTTC
TRBJ2-5 - few TRBV27 CASSPRDTLQETQYF TGTGCCAGCAGTCCCCGGGACACCCTCCAAGAGACCCAGTACTTC
TRBJ2-1 TRBD1 - TRBV9 CASSARHGTETYNEQFF TGTGCCAGCAGCGCCCGGCACGGGACAGAGACTTACAATGAGCAGTTCTTC
TRBJ1-1 - - TRBV7-8 CASSFPLNTEAFF TGTGCCAGCAGCTTCCCCTTGAACACTGAAGCTTTCTTT
TRBJ2-3 TRBD2 - TRBV10-3 CAIRKLAGDGTDTQYF TGTGCCATCAGGAAACTAGCGGGAGACGGGACAGATACGCAGTATTTT
TRBJ1-3 - - TRBV3-1/TRBV3-2 CASSQDGWGDPGNTIYF TGTGCCAGCAGCCAAGACGGCTGGGGGGACCCTGGAAACACCATATATTTT
TRBJ1-6 TRBD1 - TRBV7-9 CASSPARGDNSPLHF TGTGCCAGCAGCCCGGCCAGGGGGGATAATTCACCCCTCCACTTT
TRBJ1-5 - - TRBV5-6 CASSFGQGNQPQHF TGTGCCAGCAGCTTTGGGCAGGGGAATCAGCCCCAGCATTTT
TRBJ1-1 TRBD1 - TRBV7-9 CASSLDRGVTEAFF TGTGCCAGCAGCTTAGACAGGGGAGTCACTGAAGCTTTCTTT
TRBJ1-4 - few TRBV27 CASRNRNTNEKLFF TGTGCCAGCAGGAACAGGAATACTAATGAAAAACTGTTTTTT
TRBJ2-7 TRBD1 - TRBV14 CASSQDWGQGLSSYEQYF TGTGCCAGCAGCCAAGATTGGGGACAGGGCTTGAGCTCCTACGAGCAGTACTTC